The clone carrying this TCR beta chain was counted between two and nine times. Antigen specificity is unknown. The PCR had 60 Vbeta and 13 Jbeta primers. TCRdb's table, derived via immunoSEQ multiplex PCR, lists solely in-frame clones and lacks some. The repertoire holds about 190,000 clones, with about 87% as singletons. The data originate from a study of cytomegalovirus exposure and HLA in healthy donors. Study overall: The early release's HLA-typed donors yielded tens of millions of unique TCRs. The Caucasian-associated ancestry cluster contained 75% to 85% of the roughly 370 genotyped donors.

Per the germline V gene, CDR1 is SGHVS and CDR2 is FQNEAQ. The CDR3 extends over 15 amino acids. V was cut by 5 bases and J by 2 bases, with 13 bases left in between. Study results and caveats: In all likelihood, a cluster of highly shared sequence variants was a sequencing artifact. A later analysis linked a missense variant in DCLRE1C to the trimming of TCR beta V and J genes.

This chain links TRBV7-8 with TRBJ1-5; possible D gene TRBD1, 5 bases. The sequence was collected from a man under 40 in good health and CMV-seronegative. Source material: PBMCs. CDR3 sequence reads: CASSKTEQGNQPQHF. The DNA for the CDR3 is TGTGCCAGCAGCAAAACAGAACAGGGCAATCAGCCCCAGCATTTT. The whole variable domain, filled in from reference TRBV7-8 and TRBJ1-5, reads GAGVSQSPRYKVAKRGQDVALRCDPISGHVSLFWYQQALGQGPEFLTYFQNEAQLDKSGLPSDRFFAERPEGSVSTLKIQRTQQEDSAVYLCASSKTEQGNQPQHFGDGTRLSIL.